Below are 27 T cell receptor beta chains sequenced from a single sample in a study of CD8 T cells in Susac syndrome. With random hexamers, reverse transcription was performed on roughly 0.5 to 1 ug of RNA. TCRdb re-called the immunoSEQ multiplex PCR reads through MiXCR, storing one row per CDR3 protein. The sample holds about 70,000 distinct CDR3 sequences, approximately 95% seen once. The sequenced material came from CD8+ T cells from PBMCs. The receptors originated from a human donor in good health.

This clonotype was seen only once. The genes are TRBV9 and TRBJ2-1; D gene unclear. This CDR3 has 11 residues. CDR1 SGDLS and CDR2 YYNGEE come from the germline V gene. Trimming removed 6 bases at V and 8 bases at J, with 9 bases between. The CDR3 reads CASTDGYEQFF. In DNA, the CDR3 is TGTGCCAGCACGGACGGGTATGAGCAGTTCTTC.

The chain has TRBV12-2 and TRBJ1-5; the table gives TRBD1 as D, unverified against the DNA. TRBV12-2 is a pseudogene locus. The CDR3 length is 20 residues. CDR3 sequence: CASRLDRVNAKWDSNQPQHF. In DNA form, the CDR3 reads TGTGCAAGTCGCCTAGACAGGGTTAATGCTAAGTGGGATAGCAATCAGCCCCAGCATTTT.

The chain combines TRBV10-2 with TRBJ1-1, with D uncertain. CDR1 and CDR2 (germline): WSHSY, SAAADI. Trimming removed 8 bases from V and 1 base from J, with 14 bases in between. The CDR3 runs to 14 residues. The CDR3 DNA reads TGCGCCAGCGCGGACGCGTCAGAGAACACTGAAGCTTTCTTT. Translating gives CASADASENTEAFF.

The J gene is TRBJ1-1, the V gene TRBV4-1; D gene ambiguous. Trimming took 7 bases from V and 2 from J, leaving 17 bases between them. This CDR3 is 15 amino acids long. Germline V gene lookup returns CDR1 MGHRA and CDR2 YSYEKL. CDR3 bases: TGCGCCAGCACCCCCGGACGGGCGGCAAACACTGAAGCTTTCTTT. This sequence encodes CASTPGRAANTEAFF.

The gene calls are TRBV7-9 and TRBJ2-1; possibly TRBD2 for D (7 bases). The CDR3 is 15 residues long. The germline V gene encodes CDR1 SEHNR and CDR2 FQNEAQ (reference sequence). Trimming shortened V by 5 bases and J by 7 bases, and 18 bases separated the two germline ends. CDR3 protein: CASSRVRGALNEQFF. The CDR3 nucleotides read TGTGCCAGCAGCCGTGTCCGGGGGGCCCTGAATGAGCAGTTCTTC.

J is TRBJ2-2 and V is TRBV7-3; possibly TRBD1 for D (5 bases). The V gene lost 5 bases and the J gene lost 2 bases, with 9 bases spanning the gap. The length of the CDR3 is 14 residues. Germline V lookup: CDR1 SGHTA, CDR2 FQGTGA. CDR3 in amino acids: CASSITGNTGELFF. CDR3 in DNA: TGTGCCAGCAGCATCACAGGAAACACCGGGGAGCTGTTTTTT.

The gene calls are TRBV10-3 and TRBJ2-1; the match to TRBD2 covers 11 bases. The CDR3 totals 19 residues. Germline-derived CDR1 and CDR2 are ENHRY and SYGVKD. The V and J ends lost 0 bases and 9 bases, in that order; junction bases with no gene match: 16. The CDR3 DNA is TGTGCCATCAGTGAGTCGGTGAGCCTAGCGGGGGGACTTACAACTGAGCAGTTCTTC. Translating it yields CAISESVSLAGGLTTEQFF.

V and J are TRBV6-5 and TRBJ2-7, with D tentatively TRBD2 (6 bases). CDR3 length: 13 amino acids. V lost 2 bases to trimming and J lost 6 bases, with 11 bases between them. Germline loops: CDR1 MNHEY, CDR2 SVGAGI. The CDR3 bases are TGTGCCAGCAGTTACGCCGCGCGGGGCGAGCAGTACTTC. Translated: CASSYAARGEQYF.

The chain joins TRBV7-2 to TRBJ2-7, with D perhaps matching TRBD2 (5 bases). Trimming pared 5 bases from V and 0 bases from J, leaving 8 bases between. In germline, CDR1 is SGHTA, CDR2 FQGNSA. The CDR3 contains 13 residues. The CDR3 nucleotides are TGTGCCAGCAGCCTCGCGGGCTCCTACGAGCAGTACGTC. This encodes CASSLAGSYEQYV.

This chain uses TRBV5-4 with TRBJ2-6; D uncertain. The CDR3 totals 17 residues. CDR1 and CDR2 (germline): SGHNT, YYREEE (reference sequence). Trimming pared 0 bases from V and 0 bases from J, leaving 10 bases between. DNA for the CDR3: TGTGCCAGCAGCTTGGAGGTGGTTAGCTCTGGGGCCAACGTCCTGACTTTC. It yields the protein CASSLEVVSSGANVLTF.

The chain recombines TRBV5-1 with TRBJ2-3; a weak D match, TRBD1 (5 bases). CDR1 and CDR2 (germline): SGHRS, YFSETQ. The germline V and J ends were trimmed by 0 bases and 2 bases, with 16 bases remaining between them. The CDR3 loop spans 17 amino acids. The CDR3 DNA reads TGCGCCAGCAGCTTGGGTCCCGGACACCCAACCACAGATACGCAGTATTTT. Its protein product is CASSLGPGHPTTDTQYF.

This rearrangement joins TRBV29-1 to TRBJ2-3; D may be TRBD2 (6 bases). Germline V gene sequence: CDR1 SQVTM, CDR2 ANQGSEA. The ends were cut back, 6 bases at V and 2 bases at J, with 21 bases in the middle. This CDR3 contains 16 residues. The CDR3 region is CSVPPVGADYTDTQYF. CDR3 sequence (DNA): TGCAGCGTCCCCCCGGTGGGAGCGGACTACACAGATACGCAGTATTTT.

This chain uses TRBV7-9 with TRBJ2-1; D ambiguous. The CDR3 contains 13 residues. Between the trimmed V and J ends, which lost 5 bases and 8 bases, there was a span of 13 bases. Germline CDR1 is SEHNR and CDR2 is FQNEAQ (reference sequence). The CDR3 DNA reads as TGTGCCAGCAGCGAGTCGTGGCACCATGAGCAGTTCTTC. Residues: CASSESWHHEQFF. Variable domain in full (rest from reference TRBV7-9 and TRBJ2-1): DTGVSQNPRHKITKRGQNVTFRCDPISEHNRLYWYRQTLGQGPEFLTYFQNEAQLEKSRLLSDRFSAERPKGSFSTLEIQRTEQGDSAMYLCASSESWHHEQFFGPGTRLTVL.

This sequence joins TRBV27 and TRBJ1-2, with 10 bases identical to TRBD1. The CDR3 is 14 residues long. After removal of 5 bases from V and 5 bases from J, the junction contained 5 bases not matched to a gene. CDR1 is MNHEY, CDR2 SMNVEV, per germline (reference sequence). CDR3 coding DNA: TGTGCCAGCAGTAAGACAGGGGGCGCTTATGGCTACACCTTC. It specifies CASSKTGGAYGYTF.

This chain joins TRBV25-1 and TRBJ1-1; D unresolved. There are 13 residues in the CDR3. Germline lookup yields CDR1 MGHDK and CDR2 SYGVNS. V lost 8 bases and J 1 base, leaving 11 bases between the germline ends. CDR3 region: CASRSSGNTEAFF. The DNA for the CDR3 is TGTGCCAGCCGTTCGAGCGGGAACACTGAAGCTTTCTTT.

This clonotype was found once. The chain combines TRBV5-1 with TRBJ1-1; D is unclear. Deletions cut 1 base from V and 7 bases from J, with 11 bases between. CDR1 and CDR2 from the germline V gene are SGHRS and YFSETQ. The CDR3 contains 13 residues. CDR3 in amino acids: CASSLMGAGEAFF. The CDR3 DNA reads TGCGCCAGCAGCTTGATGGGTGCAGGTGAAGCTTTCTTT.

The rearrangement joins TRBV4-1 to TRBJ1-5; D not certain. V gave up 1 base and J gave up 6 bases, with 10 bases separating them. From germline, CDR1 is MGHRA and CDR2 YSYEKL. The CDR3 is made up of 14 amino acids. The CDR3 DNA is TGCGCCAGCAGCCAAGTCTCTGAGGGTCAGCCCCAGCATTTT. Amino acid sequence: CASSQVSEGQPQHF.

The chain combines TRBV28 with TRBJ1-1, with D unclear. The CDR3 is 13 residues long. The germline V and J ends were trimmed by 8 bases and 4 bases, with 14 bases remaining between them. Germline V gene sequence: CDR1 MDHEN, CDR2 SYDVKM. The CDR3 DNA sequence: TGTGCCAGCGGTAATAGGAGGTCCACTGAAGCTTTCTTT. Its protein is CASGNRRSTEAFF.

This clonotype occurred a few times. This sequence joins TRBV3-1 and TRBJ2-3; 7 bases are shared with TRBD2. V lost 3 bases to trimming and J lost 4 bases; unmatched junction nucleotides: 4. Germline lookup yields CDR1 LGHDT and CDR2 YNNKEL (reference sequence). The CDR3 is made up of 14 amino acids. The CDR3 reads CASSHSGYADTQYF. The CDR3 DNA reads as TGTGCCAGCAGCCATAGCGGGTATGCAGATACGCAGTATTTT.

V and J are TRBV3-1 and TRBJ2-5; D unresolved. This CDR3 comprises 13 residues. CDR1 and CDR2 (germline): LGHDT, YNNKEL (reference sequence). Trimming pared 0 bases from V and 7 bases from J, leaving 9 bases between. This chain's CDR3 is CASSQEYGWTQYF. The CDR3 nucleotides are TGTGCCAGCAGCCAAGAATACGGATGGACCCAGTACTTC.

The rearrangement links TRBV15 to TRBJ1-1; D not certain. The CDR3 length is 16 residues. Germline-derived CDR1 and CDR2 are LNHNV and YYDKDF (reference sequence). Deletions cut 1 base from V and 0 bases from J, with 12 bases between. CDR3 sequence: CATSRGSSLMNTEAFF. The CDR3 coding sequence is TGTGCCACCAGCAGAGGGTCCTCCCTCATGAACACTGAAGCTTTCTTT.

The chain uses TRBV28 and TRBJ2-3; D is undetermined. The CDR3 is made up of 17 amino acids. V dropped 6 bases and J dropped 0 bases, with 19 bases sitting between them. CDR1 and CDR2 from the germline V gene are MDHEN and SYDVKM. The CDR3 sequence: CASSSPRLDLSTDTQYF. CDR3 coding DNA: TGTGCCAGCAGCTCCCCCCGGTTGGATTTAAGCACAGATACGCAGTATTTT.

The CDR3 sequence: CASSLEVHPSEQGRDTEAFF. In DNA, the CDR3 is TGTGCCAGCAGCTTAGAAGTCCACCCAAGCGAACAGGGGAGGGACACTGAAGCTTTCTTT. The chain links TRBV11-1 to TRBJ1-1, with 7 bases that match TRBD1. CDR1 and CDR2 (germline): SGHAT, FQDESV (reference sequence). J gave up 3 bases and V 1 base, and 20 bases lay outside the gene matches. There are 20 residues in the CDR3.

This chain uses TRBV24-1 with TRBJ2-1; 9 positions agree with TRBD1. The trim removed 4 bases at V and 4 bases at J, leaving 7 bases unmatched. The CDR3 consists of 16 residues. In germline, CDR1 is KGHDR, CDR2 SFDVKD. CDR3 protein: CATSDPGTGSYNEQFF. DNA of the CDR3: TGTGCCACCAGTGACCCCGGGACAGGGAGTTACAATGAGCAGTTCTTC.

This chain's CDR3 is CASSQASSYNSPLHF. The CDR3 DNA is TGTGCCAGCAGCCAAGCCAGTTCCTATAATTCACCCCTCCACTTT. V is TRBV3-1 and J is TRBJ1-6, with unresolved D. The germline V gene encodes CDR1 LGHDT and CDR2 YNNKEL (reference sequence). The ends were cut back, 1 base at V and 1 base at J, with 5 bases in the middle. The CDR3 spans 15 residues. Full variable domain (outside the CDR3, taken from reference TRBV3-1 and TRBJ1-6): DTAVSQTPKYLVTQMGNDKSIKCEQNLGHDTMYWYKQDSKKFLKIMFSYNNKELIINETVPNRFSPKSPDKAHLNLHINSLELGDSAVYFCASSQASSYNSPLHFGNGTRLTVT.

The chain carries TRBV4-1 and TRBJ1-1; D uncertain. The length of the CDR3 is 15 residues. Between the trimmed V and J ends, which lost 1 base and 1 base, there was a span of 10 bases. Germline CDR1 and CDR2: MGHRA and YSYEKL. The CDR3 region is CASSQAASENTEAFF. The CDR3 DNA reads as TGCGCCAGCAGCCAAGCCGCTTCTGAGAACACTGAAGCTTTCTTT.

This clonotype occurred once. V gene TRBV7-9 combines with J gene TRBJ2-1, with 7 bases fitting TRBD1. J was trimmed by 8 bases and V by 1 base; bases with no gene match: 8. This CDR3 region has 15 residues. CDR1 and CDR2 from the germline V gene are SEHNR and FQNEAQ (reference sequence). This CDR3 reads CASSLGDSGVDEQFF. Here the CDR3 DNA reads TGTGCCAGCAGCTTAGGGGACAGTGGGGTGGATGAGCAGTTCTTC.